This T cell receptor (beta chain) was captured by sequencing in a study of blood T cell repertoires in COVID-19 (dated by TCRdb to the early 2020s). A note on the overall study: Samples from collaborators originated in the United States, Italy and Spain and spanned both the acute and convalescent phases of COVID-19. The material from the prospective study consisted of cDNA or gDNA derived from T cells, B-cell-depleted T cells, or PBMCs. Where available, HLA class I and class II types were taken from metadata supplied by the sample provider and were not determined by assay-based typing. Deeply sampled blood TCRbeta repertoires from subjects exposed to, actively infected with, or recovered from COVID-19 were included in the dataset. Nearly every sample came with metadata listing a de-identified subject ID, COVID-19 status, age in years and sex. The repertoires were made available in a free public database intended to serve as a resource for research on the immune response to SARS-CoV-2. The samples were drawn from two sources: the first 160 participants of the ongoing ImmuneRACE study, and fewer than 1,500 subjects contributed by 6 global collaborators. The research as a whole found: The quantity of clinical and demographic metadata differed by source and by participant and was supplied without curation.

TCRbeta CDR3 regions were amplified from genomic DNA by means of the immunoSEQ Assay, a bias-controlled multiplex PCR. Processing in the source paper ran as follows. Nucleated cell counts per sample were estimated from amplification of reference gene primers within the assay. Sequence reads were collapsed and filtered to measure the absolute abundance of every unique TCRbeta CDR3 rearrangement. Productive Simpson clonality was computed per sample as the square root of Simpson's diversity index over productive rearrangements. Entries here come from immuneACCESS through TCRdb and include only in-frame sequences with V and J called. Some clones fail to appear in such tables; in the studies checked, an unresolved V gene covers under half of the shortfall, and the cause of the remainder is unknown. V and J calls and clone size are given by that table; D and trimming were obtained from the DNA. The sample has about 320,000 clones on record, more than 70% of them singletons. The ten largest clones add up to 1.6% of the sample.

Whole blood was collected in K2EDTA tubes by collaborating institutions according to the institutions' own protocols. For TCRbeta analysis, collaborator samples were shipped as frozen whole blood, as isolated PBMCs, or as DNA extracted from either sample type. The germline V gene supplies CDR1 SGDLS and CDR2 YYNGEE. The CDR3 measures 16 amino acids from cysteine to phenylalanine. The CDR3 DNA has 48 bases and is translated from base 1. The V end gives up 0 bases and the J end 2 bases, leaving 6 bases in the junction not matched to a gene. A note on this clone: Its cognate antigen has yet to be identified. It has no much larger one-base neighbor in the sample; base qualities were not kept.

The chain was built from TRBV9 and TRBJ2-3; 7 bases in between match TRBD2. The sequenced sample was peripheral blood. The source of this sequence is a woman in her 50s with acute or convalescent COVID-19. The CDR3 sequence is CASSVGVAGYTDTQYF. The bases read TGTGCCAGCAGCGTAGGTGTAGCGGGTTACACAGATACGCAGTATTTT. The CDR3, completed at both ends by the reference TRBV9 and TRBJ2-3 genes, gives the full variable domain DSGVTQTPKHLITATGQRVTLRCSPRSGDLSVYWYQQSLDQGLQFLIQYYNGEERAKGNILERFSAQQFPDLHSELNLSSLELGDSALYFCASSVGVAGYTDTQYFGPGTRLTVL.